Below, 28 T cell receptor beta chains from the same sample are listed, as sequenced in a study of blood T cell repertoires in COVID-19. Data came from immunoSEQ multiplex PCR; TCRdb stores just in-frame clones and leaves some out. The sample consists of about 140,000 clones, about four fifths of them appearing once. The sample comprised peripheral blood. The receptors shown here come from a man between 65 and 85 years old who had recovered from COVID-19.

The chain uses TRBV6-2 or TRBV6-3 and TRBJ2-1; D may match TRBD1 or TRBD2 (5 bases each). The CDR3 spans 14 residues. Germline CDR1 is MNHEY and CDR2 is SVGEGT. Between the trimmed V and J ends, which lost 6 bases and 9 bases, there was a span of 18 bases. CDR3 in amino acids: CASSREQAVGEQFF. In DNA form, the CDR3 reads TGTGCCAGCAGCCGGGAACAGGCGGTAGGTGAGCAGTTCTTC.

The chain joins TRBV5-1 to TRBJ2-6; D gene unclear. V was clipped by 7 bases and J by 0 bases, with 5 bases between them. The CDR3 is 13 amino acids. Germline assignment: CDR1 SGHRS and CDR2 YFSETQ. The CDR3 is CASGGSGANVLTF. In nucleotides, the CDR3 is TGCGCCAGCGGCGGCTCTGGGGCCAACGTCCTGACTTTC.

The chain links TRBV15 to TRBJ2-5, with 7 bases aligning to TRBD2. V lost 4 bases, J lost 5 bases, and 13 bases stayed unmatched. The CDR3 consists of 16 residues. Germline CDR1 is LNHNV and CDR2 is YYDKDF (reference sequence). CDR3: CATSTSLAGPGETQYF. In DNA form, the CDR3 reads TGTGCCACCAGCACCTCATTAGCGGGCCCGGGGGAGACCCAGTACTTC. The full variable domain, completed using reference TRBV15 and TRBJ2-5, is DAMVIQNPRYQVTQFGKPVTLSCSQTLNHNVMYWYQQKSSQAPKLLFHYYDKDFNNEADTPDNFQSRRPNTSFCFLDIRSPGLGDTAMYLCATSTSLAGPGETQYFGPGTRLLVL.

The chain links TRBV2 to TRBJ1-2, with D possibly matching TRBD1 (6 bases). CDR1 and CDR2 from the germline V gene are SNHLY and FYNNEI. The CDR3 consists of 11 residues. Trimming left V 6 bases short and J 10 bases short, with 12 bases between. CDR3: CASRGHPVYTF. In DNA form, the CDR3 reads TGTGCCAGCAGGGGACACCCCGTCTACACCTTC.

The chain joins TRBV27 to TRBJ2-2, with 10 bases lining up with TRBD2. Germline loops: CDR1 MNHEY, CDR2 SMNVEV (reference sequence). This CDR3 is built from 16 residues. Trimming cost V 8 bases and J 0 bases; bases outside gene matches: 6. In DNA, the CDR3 is TGTGCCAGCTCTGGGCTAGCGGGAGCGAACACCGGGGAGCTGTTTTTT. Protein product: CASSGLAGANTGELFF.

Here the CDR3 reads CASTPVGVSYGYTF. The CDR3 DNA sequence: TGTGCCAGCACCCCAGTCGGGGTTAGCTATGGCTACACCTTC. The chain uses TRBV6-5 and TRBJ1-2; D is unclear. Per the germline V gene, CDR1 is MNHEY and CDR2 is SVGAGI. The CDR3 length is 14 residues. The V end was cut by 7 bases, the J end by 4 bases, with 16 bases between.

This clone was observed once. This rearrangement joins TRBV6-2 or TRBV6-3 to TRBJ2-1, with 8 bases fitting TRBD2. Germline CDR1 MNHEY, CDR2 SVGEGT. The CDR3 loop spans 16 amino acids. V dropped 2 bases and J dropped 5; count of bases not matched to a gene: 8. The CDR3 sequence: CASSYLYGRADNEQFF. The CDR3 nucleotides read TGTGCCAGCAGTTACCTGTACGGGAGGGCCGACAATGAGCAGTTCTTC.

The chain is built from TRBV4-1 and TRBJ1-2, with 8 nucleotides matching TRBD1. The CDR3 is 15 residues long. The germline V gene has CDR1 MGHRA and CDR2 YSYEKL. The V gene end was trimmed by 0 bases and the J gene end by 3 bases; junction bases not matched to a gene: 3. CDR3 coding DNA: TGCGCCAGCAGCCAAGATGGGACAGGCTACTATGGCTACACCTTC. This codes for CASSQDGTGYYGYTF.

This clone has only one observation. The chain carries TRBV9 and TRBJ2-5; TRBD1 agrees at 12 bases. Germline CDR1 reads SGDLS; CDR2 reads YYNGEE. V was clipped by 3 bases and J by 5 bases; unmatched bases: 5. The CDR3 sequence is 15 residues long. CDR3 loop: CASSGGQGARETQYF. In DNA form, the CDR3 reads TGTGCCAGCAGCGGGGGACAGGGGGCCAGGGAGACCCAGTACTTC.

The CDR3 sequence is CASSVGTSDPNEQFF. The DNA of the CDR3 is TGTGCCAGCAGCGTCGGGACTAGCGACCCCAATGAGCAGTTCTTC. The chain combines TRBV5-4 with TRBJ2-1, with 10 bases identical to TRBD2. Losses at the gene ends were 4 bases for V and 6 bases for J; bases not matched to a gene: 7. The CDR3 covers 15 residues. Germline loops: CDR1 SGHNT, CDR2 YYREEE (reference sequence).

This chain links TRBV19 with TRBJ1-2; D is unresolved. This CDR3 has 15 amino acids. The germline V gene has CDR1 LNHDA and CDR2 SQIVND (reference sequence). Trimming stripped 0 bases from V and 4 bases from J, with 12 bases between. The CDR3 is CASSIDARGSYGYTF. CDR3 DNA sequence: TGTGCCAGTAGTATAGATGCTCGTGGGAGCTATGGCTACACCTTC.

V usage is TRBV27 and J usage is TRBJ1-2; unclear D gene. V lost 3 bases, J lost 0 bases, and 8 bases lay in between. CDR3 length equals 14 residues. Germline CDR1 and CDR2: MNHEY and SMNVEV (reference sequence). The CDR3 bases are TGTGCCAGCAGTTTTTCAGTTACTAACTATGGCTACACCTTC. Its translation is CASSFSVTNYGYTF.

The chain employs TRBV5-1 and TRBJ2-7; the match to TRBD1 covers 9 bases. The CDR3 runs 15 residues. V shed 2 bases and J 5 bases; nucleotides not matched to a gene: 8. Germline V lookup: CDR1 SGHRS, CDR2 YFSETQ. The chain's CDR3 is CASSFTGTGMDEQYF. The DNA for the CDR3 is TGCGCCAGCAGCTTCACCGGGACAGGGATGGACGAGCAGTACTTC.

The chain links TRBV25-1 to TRBJ2-3; D is possibly TRBD1 (5 bases). CDR1 and CDR2 (germline): MGHDK, SYGVNS. V lost 1 base and J lost 4, with 12 bases in between. The CDR3 runs 15 residues. CDR3: CASSEWQGIADTQYF. For the CDR3, the DNA is TGTGCCAGCAGTGAATGGCAGGGCATCGCAGATACGCAGTATTTT.

This sequence joins TRBV2 and TRBJ2-3, with unresolved D. This CDR3 contains 12 residues. CDR1 SNHLY and CDR2 FYNNEI come from the germline V gene. Trimming removed 5 bases at V and 2 bases at J, with 5 bases between. CDR3 nucleotide sequence: TGTGCCAGCAGTTTATCCACAGATACGCAGTATTTT. It translates to CASSLSTDTQYF.

The V and J genes are TRBV19 and TRBJ2-1; 7 bases fit TRBD2. CDR1 is LNHDA and CDR2 is SQIVND in the germline V gene (reference sequence). V trimming: 3 bases; J trimming: 5 bases; junction bases outside the gene matches: 1. The CDR3 runs 13 residues. This chain's CDR3 is CASSIRGDNEQFF. CDR3 nucleotides: TGTGCCAGTAGTATCCGGGGGGACAATGAGCAGTTCTTC.

The rearrangement joins TRBV9 to TRBJ2-4, with 7 bases identical to TRBD1. CDR1 SGDLS and CDR2 YYNGEE come from the germline V gene. The V and J ends lost 0 bases and 0 bases, in that order; junction bases with no gene match: 9. The CDR3 spans 18 residues. The CDR3 nucleotides read TGTGCCAGCAGCGTAGAACCGGGACAGCCTTTAGCCAAAAACATTCAGTACTTC. Translated, it gives CASSVEPGQPLAKNIQYF.

The V gene is TRBV9, the J gene TRBJ1-4; D not certain. The CDR3 contains 13 residues. Germline V gene data show CDR1 as SGDLS and CDR2 as YYNGEE. Deletions cut 3 bases from V and 8 bases from J, with 11 bases between. CDR3 DNA sequence: TGTGCCAGCAGCGGAGGGCTACACGAAAAACTGTTTTTT. Protein sequence: CASSGGLHEKLFF.

The chain employs TRBV4-2 and TRBJ2-3, with D uncertain. V shed 4 bases and J shed 0 bases, with 14 bases lying between them. The germline V gene encodes CDR1 LGHNA and CDR2 YNFKEQ. The CDR3 sequence is 16 residues long. The DNA of the CDR3 is TGTGCCAGCAGCCGTGCCGAGACTTCGAGCACAGATACGCAGTATTTT. Protein: CASSRAETSSTDTQYF.

The rearrangement uses TRBV7-2 and TRBJ2-7; D possibly corresponds to TRBD1 (6 bases). The CDR3 length is 15 residues. Between the trimmed V and J ends, which lost 5 bases and 6 bases, there was a span of 20 bases. Germline V gene lookup returns CDR1 SGHTA and CDR2 FQGNSA. CDR3 bases: TGTGCCAGCAGCCGTGGGACATCTCCCGGTGGCGAGCAGTACTTC. Amino acids: CASSRGTSPGGEQYF.

This clone was seen only once. The chain recombines TRBV18 with TRBJ2-1, with 13 bases lining up with TRBD2. After removal of 2 bases from V and 8 bases from J, the junction contained 6 bases not matched to a gene. The CDR3 is made up of 16 amino acids. Germline V CDR1 and CDR2: KGHSH, LQKENI. Here the CDR3 reads CASSPTTSGRVYEQFF. The CDR3 DNA follows: TGTGCCAGCTCACCAACCACTAGCGGGAGGGTCTATGAGCAGTTCTTC.

The V and J genes are TRBV7-2 and TRBJ2-3; D possibly corresponds to TRBD1 (6 bases). Germline loops: CDR1 SGHTA, CDR2 FQGNSA. V was cut by 5 bases and J by 0 bases, with 12 bases left in between. The CDR3 has 15 amino acids. This CDR3 is CASSTGQTSTDTQYF. DNA for the CDR3: TGTGCCAGCAGCACCGGACAGACTAGCACAGATACGCAGTATTTT.

The V call is TRBV7-9, the J call TRBJ2-7, with 7 bases aligning to TRBD2. The CDR3 is 13 residues long. Germline V CDR1 and CDR2: SEHNR, FQNEAQ (reference sequence). The junction had 5 bases not matched to a gene; V was cut back by 4 bases and J by 5 bases. The CDR3 coding sequence is TGTGCCAGCAGCTCGAGGACTAGTCACGAGCAGTACTTC. This gives the protein CASSSRTSHEQYF. Drawing the rest from reference TRBV7-9 and TRBJ2-7, the complete variable domain is DTGVSQNPRHKITKRGQNVTFRCDPISEHNRLYWYRQTLGQGPEFLTYFQNEAQLEKSRLLSDRFSAERPKGSFSTLEIQRTEQGDSAMYLCASSSRTSHEQYFGPGTRLTVT.

V gene TRBV12-3 or TRBV12-4 combines with J gene TRBJ1-2; TRBD1 aligns across 7 bases. The CDR3 has 12 residues. V lost 2 bases, J lost 11 bases, and 5 bases stayed unmatched. CDR3 sequence reads: CASSLSQGGYTF. The CDR3, as DNA: TGTGCCAGCAGTTTAAGTCAGGGGGGATACACCTTC.

This chain joins TRBV18 and TRBJ2-1; no clear D gene. Per the germline V gene, CDR1 is KGHSH and CDR2 is LQKENI. Trimming pared 1 base from V and 12 bases from J, leaving 10 bases between. The CDR3 totals 12 residues. Here the CDR3 reads CASSPQASLQFF. The CDR3 DNA follows: TGTGCCAGCTCACCACAAGCGTCTCTGCAGTTCTTC.

This chain connects TRBV2 to TRBJ2-2, with D possibly being TRBD1 (6 bases). The CDR3 is 17 amino acids. V gave up 6 bases and J gave up 0 bases, with 17 bases separating them. The germline CDR1 and CDR2 sequences are SNHLY and FYNNEI. The CDR3 nucleotides are TGTGCCAGCAGCGCAAGACAGGCGTCCTCGAACACCGGGGAGCTGTTTTTT. It codes for CASSARQASSNTGELFF.

The V gene is TRBV6-1, the J gene TRBJ1-1; D might be TRBD1 (6 bases). The CDR3 sequence is 16 residues long. Germline loops: CDR1 MNHNS, CDR2 SASEGT. V gave up 4 bases and J gave up 4 bases, with 19 bases separating them. The CDR3 here is CASSGRGGAGRTEAFF. The CDR3 DNA reads as TGTGCCAGCAGTGGTCGTGGGGGGGCCGGGCGCACTGAAGCTTTCTTT.

V gene TRBV6-5 combines with J gene TRBJ1-4; D perhaps matches TRBD1 (5 bases). V was trimmed by 6 bases and J by 6 bases, leaving 14 bases between them. The CDR3 runs 14 residues. CDR1 and CDR2 (germline): MNHEY, SVGAGI. The CDR3 sequence: CASSSGGEDEKLFF. CDR3 bases: TGTGCCAGCAGCTCCGGGGGGGAGGATGAAAAACTGTTTTTT.